Listed below are T cell receptor beta chains from one sample, sequenced in a study of CD8 T cells in Susac syndrome. TCRdb recomputed calls from the immunoSEQ multiplex PCR reads with MiXCR, one row per CDR3 protein. The data hold 150,000 to 200,000 distinct CDR3 sequences, with approximately 94% observed a single time. Input material: CD4+ T cells from PBMCs. The receptor source for this set is a human donor with Susac syndrome. CDR3s leave out the opening cysteine and the closing phenylalanine or tryptophan.

j_call v_call cdr3_aa
TRBJ2-3 TRBV2 ASSQRGGPTDTQY
TRBJ2-3 TRBV6-1 ASSQRGGAVPDTQY
TRBJ2-7 TRBV15 ATSRGDRGSYEQY
TRBJ2-1 TRBV5-3 ARSLGRDEQF
TRBJ1-6 TRBV30 AWSVQGGSPLH
TRBJ2-1 TRBV7-3 ASSLRSSGAGRRNEQF
TRBJ1-1 TRBV30 AWSVLATVPF
TRBJ1-2 TRBV20-1 SATAPGTSAYGYT
TRBJ2-3 TRBV12-3/TRBV12-4 ASSFQDTQY
TRBJ2-3 TRBV10-3 AISASTDTQY
TRBJ2-5 TRBV7-3 ASSSLGGGGETQY
TRBJ2-5 TRBV9 ASSVGPGADEETQY
TRBJ2-5 TRBV30 AWNIMGVAGNQETQY
TRBJ1-4 TRBV4-1 ASSQDLVSQRPKLF
TRBJ2-7 TRBV6-6 ASSYLTSGISYEQY
TRBJ2-5 TRBV10-3 AISGQPQETQY
TRBJ2-1 TRBV11-3 ASSLGRINEQF
TRBJ2-2 TRBV7-7 ASSSNTGELF
TRBJ2-3 TRBV5-1 ASSLEGGGGDTQY
TRBJ1-1 TRBV9 ASSPMGNTEAF
TRBJ2-3 TRBV4-1 ASGGTDTQY
TRBJ2-1 TRBV5-4 ASSTLTGTKYNEQF
TRBJ2-5 TRBV2 ASWDRGRETQY
TRBJ2-7 TRBV25-1 ASSEWGERYEQY
TRBJ1-1 TRBV10-3 ASRGGQGLGTEAF
TRBJ2-1 TRBV20-1 SASRGSTYNEQF
TRBJ2-5 TRBV20-1 SAIFGGQETQY
TRBJ1-2 TRBV30 AWSGDRRGLFGYT
TRBJ1-6 TRBV20-1 SAIQGALDNSPLH
TRBJ2-3 TRBV20-1 SAPGRGKDTQY
TRBJ2-7 TRBV11-2 ASSKGQGSTYEQY
TRBJ2-2 TRBV6-5 ASSRQGALF
TRBJ2-3 TRBV5-1 ASSLGPTGGMTDTQY
TRBJ1-2 TRBV30 AWRTGGYT
TRBJ2-5 TRBV12-5 ASGLGAVGGQETQY
TRBJ1-5 TRBV11-2 ASSHRGNQPQH
TRBJ1-5 TRBV15 ATGRPTNQPQH
TRBJ1-2 TRBV27 ASSPRGERSGYT
TRBJ1-5 TRBV6-5 ASSPSNRNQPQH
TRBJ2-4 TRBV10-2 ASIPRQGGNIQY
TRBJ1-1 TRBV5-4 ASSFGAAGNTEAF
TRBJ1-6 TRBV3-1 ASSQYTGDNSPLH
TRBJ2-1 TRBV2 ASSAQMSNEQF
TRBJ2-1 TRBV6-2/TRBV6-3 ASRDYAGLSSYNEQF